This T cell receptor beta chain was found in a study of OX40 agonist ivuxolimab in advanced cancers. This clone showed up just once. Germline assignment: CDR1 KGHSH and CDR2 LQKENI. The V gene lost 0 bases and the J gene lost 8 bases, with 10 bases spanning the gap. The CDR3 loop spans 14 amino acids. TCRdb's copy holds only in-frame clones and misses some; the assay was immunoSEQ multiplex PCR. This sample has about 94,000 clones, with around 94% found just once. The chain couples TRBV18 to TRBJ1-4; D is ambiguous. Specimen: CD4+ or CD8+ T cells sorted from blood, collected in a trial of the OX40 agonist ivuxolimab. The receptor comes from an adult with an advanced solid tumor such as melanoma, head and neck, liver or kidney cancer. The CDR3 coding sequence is TGTGCCAGCTCACCACCGGAGTTACAGGAAAAACTGTTTTTT. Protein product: CASSPPELQEKLFF.